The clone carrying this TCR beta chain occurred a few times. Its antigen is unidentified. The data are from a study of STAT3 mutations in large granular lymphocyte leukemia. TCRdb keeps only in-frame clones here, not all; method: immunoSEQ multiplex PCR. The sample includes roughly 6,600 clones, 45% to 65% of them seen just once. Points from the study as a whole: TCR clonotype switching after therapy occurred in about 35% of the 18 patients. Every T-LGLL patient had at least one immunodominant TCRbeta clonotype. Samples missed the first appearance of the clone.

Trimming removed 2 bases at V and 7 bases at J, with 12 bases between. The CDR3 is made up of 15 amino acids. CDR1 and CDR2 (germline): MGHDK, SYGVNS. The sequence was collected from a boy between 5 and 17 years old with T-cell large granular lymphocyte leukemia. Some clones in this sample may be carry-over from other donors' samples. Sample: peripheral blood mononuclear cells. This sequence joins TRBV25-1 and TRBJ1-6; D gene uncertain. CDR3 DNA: TGTGCCAGCAGTGAAAGTGCCCGGGCGAATTCACCCCTCCACTTT. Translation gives CASSESARANSPLHF.